Presented here are 28 T cell receptor beta chains from one specimen sequenced in a study of T cells after yellow fever vaccination. MiXCR was run by TCRdb on the 5' RACE reads, yielding one entry per CDR3 protein. The repertoire holds about 500,000 distinct CDR3 sequences, about a sixth seen once, with around 16% in the top ten. The specimen was PBMCs, collected 5 days after the first yellow fever vaccination. The receptors originated from a man between 18 and 35 years old who received the YFV17D yellow fever vaccine.

J is TRBJ1-1 and V is TRBV10-3; possibly TRBD1 for D (5 bases). In germline, CDR1 is ENHRY, CDR2 SYGVKD. This CDR3 has 13 amino acids. Trimming removed 7 bases from V and 1 base from J, with 10 bases in between. The DNA for the CDR3 is TGTGCCATCAATGGCGGGGGGAACACTGAAGCTTTCTTT. Translated: CAINGGGNTEAFF.

This clonotype has only a few counts. The V call is TRBV6-1, the J call TRBJ2-5; maybe TRBD1 (6 bases). The CDR3 has 13 residues. CDR1 is MNHNS and CDR2 is SASEGT in the germline V gene. Trimming removed 6 bases at V and 4 bases at J, with 12 bases between. CDR3 in amino acids: CASRSGQSETQYF. The DNA for the CDR3 is TGTGCCAGCAGATCAGGACAGTCAGAGACCCAGTACTTC.

The J gene is TRBJ2-1, the V gene TRBV20-1; 7 nucleotides align to TRBD1. CDR3 length: 14 residues. The trim removed 6 bases at V and 10 bases at J, leaving 15 bases unmatched. The V gene's germline CDR1 is DFQATT and CDR2 SNEGSKA (reference sequence). CDR3 sequence: CSALPHIGTAEQFF. The DNA for the CDR3 is TGCAGTGCGTTGCCACATATCGGGACAGCGGAGCAGTTCTTC.

The chain joins TRBV12-3 or TRBV12-4 to TRBJ2-3; the D gene is possibly TRBD2 (6 bases). The CDR3 runs 11 residues. V was trimmed by 9 bases and J by 11 bases, leaving 15 bases between them. CDR3 bases: TGTGCCAGTGGAGGGAGTTTTATGCAGTATTTT. Its translation: CASGGSFMQYF.

Only a few counts were recorded for this clonotype. The CDR3 protein is CASSSYYYGYTF. CDR3 DNA: TGTGCCAGCAGCTCCTACTACTATGGCTACACCTTC. The V call is TRBV11-2, the J call TRBJ1-2, with D unresolved. This CDR3 is built from 12 residues. Trimming pared 4 bases from V and 3 bases from J, leaving 6 bases between. CDR1 and CDR2 from the germline V gene are SGHAT and FQNNGV.

The chain uses TRBV10-3 and TRBJ2-3; D perhaps matches TRBD1 (6 bases). The CDR3 loop spans 15 amino acids. The germline V and J ends were trimmed by 0 bases and 2 bases, with 9 bases remaining between them. Germline assignment: CDR1 ENHRY and CDR2 SYGVKD. The CDR3 coding sequence is TGTGCCATCAGTGAGTCAAGACAGGCCACAGATACGCAGTATTTT. Its protein product is CAISESRQATDTQYF.

The chain combines TRBV29-1 with TRBJ2-1, with 8 bases matching TRBD2. The CDR3 extends over 14 amino acids. J lost 0 bases, V lost 7 bases, and 5 bases had no gene match. The germline V gene has CDR1 SQVTM and CDR2 ANQGSEA. CDR3 in amino acids: CSGRGGSSYNEQFF. The CDR3 nucleotides read TGCAGCGGCCGCGGGGGGAGCTCCTACAATGAGCAGTTCTTC.

The V and J genes are TRBV6-2 or TRBV6-3 and TRBJ2-7; perhaps TRBD1 as D (5 bases). Per germline, CDR1 MNHEY and CDR2 SVGEGT. The V gene lost 2 bases and the J gene lost 0 bases, with 11 bases spanning the gap. The CDR3 extends over 15 amino acids. The CDR3 coding sequence is TGTGCCAGCAGTTACCGACAGTTAAGCTCCTACGAGCAGTACGTC. Protein product: CASSYRQLSSYEQYV.

The rearrangement uses TRBV4-1 and TRBJ1-1; D may be TRBD1 (5 bases). Germline CDR1 is MGHRA and CDR2 is YSYEKL. Trimming pared 3 bases from V and 3 bases from J, leaving 17 bases between. This CDR3 is 16 amino acids long. CDR3 loop: CASSQTNGEQDTEAFF. In DNA, the CDR3 is TGCGCCAGCAGCCAGACTAACGGGGAACAGGACACTGAAGCTTTCTTT.

In this sample, this clonotype turned up a few times. The chain is built from TRBV5-1 and TRBJ2-1, with D perhaps matching TRBD2 (5 bases). The CDR3 has 16 amino acids. Per germline, CDR1 SGHRS and CDR2 YFSETQ. V gave up 2 bases and J gave up 0 bases, with 12 bases separating them. The CDR3 loop is CASSFTEAGSYNEQFF. The DNA for the CDR3 is TGCGCCAGCAGCTTCACGGAGGCAGGCTCCTACAATGAGCAGTTCTTC.

The V call is TRBV6-2 or TRBV6-3, the J call TRBJ2-2; D ambiguous. Germline CDR1 MNHEY, CDR2 SVGEGT. CDR3 length equals 13 residues. Between the trimmed V and J ends, which lost 11 bases and 0 bases, there was a span of 10 bases. This CDR3 reads CAYGPSNTGELFF. For the CDR3, the DNA is TGTGCCTATGGGCCATCGAACACCGGGGAGCTGTTTTTT.

This clonotype occurred a few times. The V and J genes are TRBV4-3 and TRBJ1-1; TRBD1 aligns across 7 bases. This CDR3 has 16 amino acids. Germline V gives CDR1 LGHNA, CDR2 YSLEER. After removal of 0 bases from V and 2 bases from J, the junction contained 6 bases not matched to a gene. CDR3 residues: CASSQDSAGGNTEAFF. Written as DNA, the CDR3 is TGCGCCAGCAGCCAAGATTCGGCAGGGGGTAACACTGAAGCTTTCTTT.

The rearrangement uses TRBV5-1 and TRBJ2-3; D possibly corresponds to TRBD1 (7 bases). The germline CDR1 and CDR2 sequences are SGHRS and YFSETQ. CDR3 length: 15 residues. The V gene lost 4 bases and the J gene lost 4 bases, with 16 bases spanning the gap. The CDR3, as DNA: TGCGCCAGCAGCGCGAGCGGAGGGGGCGCAGATACGCAGTATTTT. It is translated as CASSASGGGADTQYF.

A few counts support this clonotype. The chain links TRBV5-1 to TRBJ1-3; weak D call: TRBD1 (5 bases). Germline-derived CDR1 and CDR2 are SGHRS and YFSETQ. V was cut by 8 bases and J by 0 bases, with 12 bases left in between. This CDR3 has 14 residues. CDR3 DNA: TGCGCCAGTCAGGGAGGGAGCTCTGGAAACACCATATATTTT. Its translation: CASQGGSSGNTIYF.

This clonotype came up a few times. This chain links TRBV5-1 with TRBJ1-1, with 7 bases identical to TRBD1. CDR3 length equals 14 residues. J was trimmed by 4 bases and V by 4 bases; bases with no gene match: 7. Per the germline V gene, CDR1 is SGHRS and CDR2 is YFSETQ. CDR3 coding DNA: TGCGCCAGCAGCGCCACAGGGGAGGCCACTGAAGCTTTCTTT. This gives the protein CASSATGEATEAFF.

This clonotype was observed many times. The chain carries TRBV24-1 and TRBJ2-2; D possibly corresponds to TRBD2 (6 bases). The CDR3 extends over 13 amino acids. V lost 12 bases and J lost 1, with 11 bases in between. Per the germline V gene, CDR1 is KGHDR and CDR2 is SFDVKD. CDR3 loop: CAAGPLNTGELFF. CDR3 nucleotides: TGTGCCGCGGGACCGTTGAACACCGGGGAGCTGTTTTTT.

The chain joins TRBV7-2 to TRBJ1-5; 8 nucleotides align to TRBD1. Germline CDR1 and CDR2: SGHTA and FQGNSA. CDR3 length equals 14 residues. V was clipped by 7 bases and J by 7 bases; unmatched bases: 9. CDR3 amino acids: CASNFGQGGQPQHF. As DNA, the CDR3 is TGTGCCAGCAATTTCGGACAGGGCGGCCAGCCCCAGCATTTT. The whole variable domain, filled in from reference TRBV7-2 and TRBJ1-5, reads GAGVSQSPSNKVTEKGKDVELRCDPISGHTALYWYRQSLGQGLEFLIYFQGNSAPDKSGLPSDRFSAERTGGSVSTLTIQRTQQEDSAVYLCASNFGQGGQPQHFGDGTRLSIL.

The chain has TRBV11-2 and TRBJ2-5; D unclear. V was clipped by 5 bases and J by 1 base, with 8 bases between them. CDR1 SGHAT and CDR2 FQNNGV come from the germline V gene. The CDR3 is 13 residues long. CDR3 protein: CASSTSPQETQYF. CDR3 sequence (DNA): TGTGCCAGCAGCACGAGCCCCCAAGAGACCCAGTACTTC.

This chain uses TRBV19 with TRBJ2-1, with D hard to call. The CDR3 spans 12 residues. The V end was cut by 7 bases, the J end by 6 bases, with 10 bases between. Germline V gene data show CDR1 as LNHDA and CDR2 as SQIVND (reference sequence). CDR3 coding DNA: TGTGCCAGTAAGAATAGGAGCAATGAGCAGTTCTTC. Residues: CASKNRSNEQFF.

This clonotype was picked up many times. J is TRBJ2-7 and V is TRBV28; 8 nucleotides align to TRBD1. The CDR3 loop spans 13 amino acids. J lost 5 bases, V lost 3 bases, and 3 bases had no gene match. Per the germline V gene, CDR1 is MDHEN and CDR2 is SYDVKM. In nucleotides, the CDR3 is TGTGCCAGCAGTTTTGACAGGGGCCACGAGCAGTACGTC. This codes for CASSFDRGHEQYV.

V and J are TRBV11-3 and TRBJ2-3; D might be TRBD1 (6 bases). This CDR3 contains 11 residues. V was trimmed by 5 bases and J by 9 bases, leaving 9 bases between them. Per the germline V gene, CDR1 is SGHNT and CDR2 is YENEEA. The chain's CDR3 is CASSGQGTQYF. The DNA of the CDR3 is TGTGCCAGCAGCGGTCAGGGGACGCAGTATTTT.

Written as DNA, the CDR3 is TGTGCCAGCAGCGAGGTCGGAGCGGGGGGCATTACAGATACGCAGTATTTT. Residues: CASSEVGAGGITDTQYF. The rearrangement links TRBV9 to TRBJ2-3; 9 positions match TRBD2. The V segment lost 3 bases and the J segment 3 bases; nucleotides outside the gene matches: 11. Looked up from germline, CDR1 is SGDLS and CDR2 is YYNGEE. The CDR3 extends over 17 amino acids.

This clonotype has more than one count but fewer than ten. This rearrangement joins TRBV5-4 to TRBJ1-1, with D unresolved. V lost 4 bases to trimming and J lost 0 bases, with 10 bases between them. Germline V CDR1 and CDR2: SGHNT, YYREEE (reference sequence). This CDR3 has 14 residues. The CDR3 DNA sequence: TGTGCCAGCAGCGCGGCGGCGGTGAACACTGAAGCTTTCTTT. Amino acid sequence: CASSAAAVNTEAFF.

This clonotype was seen a handful of times. CDR3 bases: TGCAGTGCTAGGGGTGGACAGGTGGGTCAGCCCCAGCATTTT. It translates to CSARGGQVGQPQHF. The chain is built from TRBV20-1 and TRBJ1-5; 7 nucleotides match TRBD1. Trimming took 3 bases from V and 6 from J; bases not matched to a gene: 8. Germline CDR1 and CDR2: DFQATT and SNEGSKA (reference sequence). The CDR3 covers 14 residues.

This chain links TRBV13 with TRBJ2-1; D perhaps matches TRBD2 (6 bases). CDR3 length equals 13 residues. Trimming pared 2 bases from V and 9 bases from J, leaving 11 bases between. From germline, CDR1 is PRHDT and CDR2 FYEKMQ (reference sequence). CDR3 DNA: TGTGCCAGCAGCTTACGCCCAGCGGGTGAGCAGTTCTTC. This translates into CASSLRPAGEQFF.

In its sample, this clonotype was seen a few times. The rearrangement joins TRBV5-1 to TRBJ1-4, with a tentative D call TRBD1 (5 bases). From germline, CDR1 is SGHRS and CDR2 YFSETQ. The CDR3 consists of 15 residues. Trimming removed 2 bases at V and 8 bases at J, with 16 bases between. CDR3 sequence reads: CASSLMGEIGEKLFF. In nucleotides, the CDR3 is TGCGCCAGCAGCTTAATGGGGGAGATCGGGGAAAAACTGTTTTTT.

Ten or more counts support this clonotype. The CDR3 region is CASSPDGRETQYF. The CDR3 coding sequence is TGTGCCAGCAGCCCGGACGGGAGGGAGACCCAGTACTTC. This chain links TRBV7-2 with TRBJ2-5, with 7 bases aligning to TRBD2. The V segment lost 5 bases and the J segment 5 bases; nucleotides outside the gene matches: 5. This CDR3 contains 13 residues. Germline V gene data show CDR1 as SGHTA and CDR2 as FQGNSA. Together with reference TRBV7-2 and TRBJ2-5, the CDR3 gives the full variable domain: GAGVSQSPSNKVTEKGKDVELRCDPISGHTALYWYRQSLGQGLEFLIYFQGNSAPDKSGLPSDRFSAERTGGSVSTLTIQRTQQEDSAVYLCASSPDGRETQYFGPGTRLLVL.

This CDR3 is CASSLWGSQPQHF. As DNA, the CDR3 is TGTGCCAGCAGCTTATGGGGATCTCAGCCCCAGCATTTT. The V gene is TRBV7-9, the J gene TRBJ1-5; D unresolved. The CDR3 has 13 amino acids. Looked up from germline, CDR1 is SEHNR and CDR2 is FQNEAQ (reference sequence). Trimming left V 2 bases short and J 6 bases short, with 8 bases between.